Presented here are 18 T cell receptor beta chains from one specimen sequenced in a study of T cells expressing NK-cell markers. TCRdb processed the 5' RACE reads again and assigns one entry to each CDR3 protein, with no DNA. In total, the table holds a few hundred thousand distinct CDR3 sequences. Material for sequencing was blood T cells: a sorted CD56 or NKG2C T cell subset, CD4+ or CD8+ T cells, or bulk PBMC T cells (not recorded which). The source is a man aged 18 to 29 in good health.

V usage is TRBV5-5 and J usage is TRBJ2-7; the D call from TCRdb, TRBD1, cannot be confirmed without DNA. This CDR3 has 15 amino acids. Germline V lookup: CDR1 SGHKS, CDR2 YYEKEE (reference sequence). CDR3 protein: CASSLGQGVDYEQYF.

The V call is TRBV6-1, the J call TRBJ2-4. CDR3 size: 15 residues. The germline gives CDR1 MNHNS, CDR2 SASEGT. This CDR3 is CASSEGFLAKNIQYF.

The chain has TRBV6-2 or TRBV6-3 and TRBJ2-7; TCRdb names TRBD2, which stays unverified in the absence of DNA. Germline V gene data show CDR1 as MNHEY and CDR2 as SVGEGT. The CDR3 consists of 16 residues. CDR3 amino acids: CASSSPGLAGAYEQYF.

This chain joins TRBV29-1 and TRBJ2-3; TCRdb outputs TRBD1, but without DNA this stays unchecked. CDR1 and CDR2 (germline): SQVTM, ANQGSEA. The CDR3 has 15 amino acids. The CDR3 sequence is CSANRPGQRRDTQYF.

This chain uses TRBV10-1 with TRBJ2-4; TCRdb outputs TRBD2, but without DNA this stays unchecked. The CDR3 totals 15 residues. CDR1 and CDR2 from the germline V gene are WNHNN and SYGVQD (reference sequence). This CDR3 reads CASSGGSLAKNIQYF.

The chain combines TRBV19 with TRBJ2-5. Germline V CDR1 and CDR2: LNHDA, SQIVND (reference sequence). This CDR3 spans 14 amino acids. CDR3 amino acids: CASSIVGFQETQYF.

The J gene is TRBJ2-3, the V gene TRBV20-1. Germline CDR1 DFQATT, CDR2 SNEGSKA (reference sequence). This CDR3 has 13 amino acids. CDR3 residues: CSPITPAQDTQYF.

This chain uses TRBV12-3 or TRBV12-4 with TRBJ1-1. CDR3 size: 11 residues. This chain's CDR3 is CASSNRAEAFF.

The CDR3 loop reads CASIVLSTGELFF. The chain combines TRBV6-1 with TRBJ2-2; TCRdb proposes TRBD2, but this gene call is untestable without DNA. The CDR3 totals 13 residues. Germline-derived CDR1 and CDR2 are MNHNS and SASEGT.

The gene calls are TRBV5-6 and TRBJ2-1; TCRdb's D call of TRBD2 is untestable without DNA. This CDR3 is built from 14 residues. In germline, CDR1 is SGHDT, CDR2 YYEEEE. The CDR3 loop reads CASSWTPGTSLLFF.

The chain has TRBV2 and TRBJ2-1. The length of the CDR3 is 15 residues. Germline V lookup: CDR1 SNHLY, CDR2 FYNNEI. The chain's CDR3 is CASSQQTREYNEQFF.

The V gene is TRBV12-3 or TRBV12-4, the J gene TRBJ2-3. This CDR3 has 11 residues. CDR3 amino acids: CASSVADTQYF.

The chain uses TRBV6-1 and TRBJ2-1; TCRdb's D gene call, TRBD1, goes unchecked for lack of DNA. CDR3 length: 17 amino acids. Germline CDR1 is MNHNS and CDR2 is SASEGT. This CDR3 is CASKPSWGQGHYNEQFF.

The gene calls are TRBV6-1 and TRBJ1-6. The CDR3 sequence is 16 residues long. Germline V gene lookup returns CDR1 MNHNS and CDR2 SASEGT. The CDR3 protein is CASSLRQSSYNSPLHF.

J is TRBJ1-2 and V is TRBV12-3 or TRBV12-4. The CDR3 extends over 11 amino acids. CDR3: CASSSNYGYTF.

The chain links TRBV25-1 to TRBJ2-5; TCRdb's D call of TRBD2 is untestable without DNA. The germline V gene has CDR1 MGHDK and CDR2 SYGVNS. The CDR3 has 16 amino acids. The CDR3 reads CASSEYSSGSAETQYF.

This rearrangement joins TRBV10-3 to TRBJ2-1. The CDR3 totals 11 residues. The germline gives CDR1 ENHRY, CDR2 SYGVKD. CDR3: CAISEFDEQFF.

The rearrangement joins TRBV29-1 to TRBJ2-1; without DNA, the TCRdb call of TRBD1 cannot be checked. The CDR3 sequence is 15 residues long. Germline V CDR1 and CDR2: SQVTM, ANQGSEA. The CDR3 reads CSGRERTDSYNEQFF.